This TCR beta chain derives from a study of blood T cell repertoires in COVID-19. Looking at the study overall: COVID-19 samples from acute and convalescent phases originated in the United States, Italy and Spain.

This clone was seen only a few times. Study members were between roughly 18 and 89 years old and lived in fewer than 30 US regions. Cohort placement rested on clinical history that participants reported themselves. Donors in Cohort 3 counted as recovered after two negative PCRs, clearance, or symptom resolution. Data came from immunoSEQ multiplex PCR; TCRdb stores just in-frame clones and leaves some out. The sample lists about 300,000 clones, 85% to 90% occurring once. The sample consisted of PBMCs or T cells enriched from blood (not recorded which). The receptor was derived from a man under 40 who had recovered from COVID-19.

CDR3 coding DNA: TGTGCCAGCAGCAAACGGGGGACAGGGGAATACCCTGTGGGCGGGGAGCTGTTTTTT. It encodes CASSKRGTGEYPVGGELFF. The rearrangement uses TRBV21-1 and TRBJ2-2; TRBD1, the table's D call, lacks a check against the DNA. TRBV21-1 represents a pseudogene. The CDR3 totals 19 residues.